One sample yielded the 27 T cell receptor beta chains listed below, sequenced in a study of CD8 T cells in ankylosing spondylitis. Each CDR3 protein gets one entry after TCRdb re-called the 5' RACE reads with MiXCR. The table has 300,000 to 400,000 distinct CDR3 sequences, about 14% seen once. The sequencing sample was made of blood, either unsorted or a sorted T cell fraction (not recorded which). These receptors were collected from a male donor with ankylosing spondylitis or in good health (not recorded which).

There are a few counts of this clonotype. The chain employs TRBV5-6 and TRBJ1-6, with TRBD1 as a possible D gene (6 bases). The CDR3 runs to 16 residues. The germline V and J ends were trimmed by 4 bases and 9 bases, with 20 bases remaining between them. Germline CDR1 reads SGHDT; CDR2 reads YYEEEE. The CDR3 sequence is CASSPLQQGLRSPLHF. CDR3 sequence (DNA): TGTGCCAGCAGCCCCCTCCAGCAGGGGCTGCGTTCACCCCTCCACTTT.

This clonotype was counted only a few times. The chain uses TRBV5-1 and TRBJ2-6; maybe TRBD1 (6 bases). Trimming took off 5 bases at V and 1 base at J, with 10 bases between the two ends. Per germline, CDR1 SGHRS and CDR2 YFSETQ. The CDR3 covers 15 residues. This CDR3 reads CASRLQGSGANVLTF. The CDR3 DNA follows: TGCGCCAGCAGATTACAGGGTTCTGGGGCCAACGTCCTGACTTTC. The full variable domain, its missing parts supplied by reference TRBV5-1 and TRBJ2-6, is KAGVTQTPRYLIKTRGQQVTLSCSPISGHRSVSWYQQTPGQGLQFLFEYFSETQRNKGNFPGRFSGRQFSNSRSEMNVSTLELGDSALYLCASRLQGSGANVLTFGAGSRLTVL.

This clonotype was seen more than once but under ten times. This chain joins TRBV29-1 and TRBJ2-1; D is unclear. This CDR3 region has 11 residues. Germline assignment: CDR1 SQVTM and CDR2 ANQGSEA. With 6 bases removed from V and 9 bases from J, the gap between germline ends came to 12 bases. This chain's CDR3 is CSVSTLIEQFF. The CDR3 bases are TGCAGCGTCTCCACCTTAATTGAGCAGTTCTTC.

Here the CDR3 DNA reads TGTGCCACCAGTGATTTGGGACCAGATCCATATTACGAGCAGTACTTC. As protein: CATSDLGPDPYYEQYF. V and J are TRBV24-1 and TRBJ2-7; D call uncertain. Germline loops: CDR1 KGHDR, CDR2 SFDVKD. The CDR3 has 16 amino acids. Between the trimmed V and J ends, which lost 0 bases and 4 bases, there was a span of 15 bases.

This sequence joins TRBV2 and TRBJ2-7, with D possibly TRBD1 on 7 matching bases. CDR1 and CDR2 from the germline V gene are SNHLY and FYNNEI. V was trimmed by 4 bases and J by 1 base, leaving 11 bases between them. The CDR3 loop spans 14 amino acids. The CDR3 reads CASSVQGTSYEQYF. The CDR3 bases are TGTGCCAGCAGTGTACAGGGGACTTCCTACGAGCAGTACTTC. The full variable domain, in which reference TRBV2 and TRBJ2-7 provide the parts outside the CDR3, is EPEVTQTPSHQVTQMGQEVILRCVPISNHLYFYWYRQILGQKVEFLVSFYNNEISEKSEIFDDQFSVERPDGSNFTLKIRSTKLEDSAMYFCASSVQGTSYEQYFGPGTRLTVT.

The sample holds a few counts of this clonotype. The rearrangement uses TRBV27 and TRBJ2-2, with 14 bases lining up with TRBD2. V shed 3 bases, J shed 8 bases, and the junction held 5 bases outside the gene matches. Germline lookup yields CDR1 MNHEY and CDR2 SMNVEV (reference sequence). This CDR3 is built from 16 residues. The CDR3, as DNA: TGTGCCAGCAGTTTTGGACTAGCGGGGGGAGGAGGGGAGCTGTTTTTT. Its protein is CASSFGLAGGGGELFF.

This clonotype has a count of ten or more. The CDR3 is CATSRDSNYGYTF. For the CDR3, the DNA is TGTGCCACCAGTCGGGACAGCAACTATGGCTACACCTTC. This chain links TRBV24-1 with TRBJ1-2; the match to TRBD1 covers 7 bases. The junction had 2 bases not matched to a gene; V was cut back by 6 bases and J by 2 bases. Germline CDR1 and CDR2: KGHDR and SFDVKD. This CDR3 is built from 13 residues.

At least ten counts were recorded for this clonotype. The chain recombines TRBV12-3 or TRBV12-4 with TRBJ2-7; 9 bases fit TRBD1. J was trimmed by 0 bases and V by 6 bases; bases with no gene match: 12. The CDR3 is 17 amino acids. CDR3 region: CASRSAGTGILSYEQYF. CDR3 bases: TGTGCCAGCAGATCCGCCGGGACAGGGATTCTCTCCTACGAGCAGTACTTC.

This chain links TRBV29-1 with TRBJ2-3; TRBD1 aligns across 10 bases. Germline trimming cut 0 bases from V and 9 bases from J; bases unmatched to any gene: 3. Germline V gene sequence: CDR1 SQVTM, CDR2 ANQGSEA. CDR3 length: 13 residues. The CDR3 region has the DNA TGCAGCGTTGAAGAAGGACAGGGGGAAACGCAGTATTTT. Translation: CSVEEGQGETQYF.

CDR3 DNA sequence: TGCGCCAGCAGCCAAGATTCCGCGGGGAGGGGGTACTTC. Translated: CASSQDSAGRGYF. This chain joins TRBV4-1 and TRBJ2-7; TRBD2 aligns across 7 bases. V lost 0 bases, J lost 12 bases, and 8 bases stayed unmatched. The CDR3 is made up of 13 amino acids. The germline V gene encodes CDR1 MGHRA and CDR2 YSYEKL.

A few counts support this clonotype. The chain is built from TRBV29-1 and TRBJ1-5; D not certain. Trimming removed 4 bases at V and 3 bases at J, with 10 bases between. The CDR3 is made up of 13 amino acids. Germline lookup yields CDR1 SQVTM and CDR2 ANQGSEA. The CDR3 here is CSVVGGINQPQHF. CDR3 DNA sequence: TGCAGCGTTGTTGGTGGGATCAATCAGCCCCAGCATTTT.

The CDR3: CATCQGTSGFPMSYEQYF. CDR3 bases: TGTGCCACCTGCCAAGGGACTAGCGGCTTTCCTATGAGCTACGAGCAGTACTTC. This rearrangement joins TRBV7-4 to TRBJ2-7; 11 nucleotides align to TRBD2. From germline, CDR1 is SGHVT and CDR2 SQSDAQ. J was trimmed by 3 bases and V by 10 bases; bases with no gene match: 20. The CDR3 covers 18 residues.

This clonotype was counted between two and nine times. The chain joins TRBV12-3 or TRBV12-4 to TRBJ1-5, with D perhaps matching TRBD1 (5 bases). This CDR3 has 15 amino acids. Trimming shortened V by 4 bases and J by 0 bases, and 10 bases separated the two germline ends. The CDR3 loop reads CASSSDSGSNQPQHF. The CDR3 DNA reads as TGTGCCAGCAGTTCCGACAGTGGTAGCAATCAGCCCCAGCATTTT.

This clonotype was detected a few times. V and J are TRBV2 and TRBJ2-1; 8 bases match TRBD2. Germline V gives CDR1 SNHLY, CDR2 FYNNEI. The J segment lost 9 bases and the V segment lost 4 bases, leaving 11 bases of the junction unmatched. This CDR3 has 15 amino acids. CDR3 loop: CASSGLASREGEQFF. The CDR3 region has the DNA TGTGCCAGCAGTGGACTAGCGTCGAGGGAGGGTGAGCAGTTCTTC.

This clonotype was observed a handful of times. V gene TRBV19 combines with J gene TRBJ2-2, with TRBD1 identical over 7 bases. The junction had 8 bases not matched to a gene; V was cut back by 7 bases and J by 3 bases. CDR1 and CDR2 from the germline V gene are LNHDA and SQIVND (reference sequence). The length of the CDR3 is 15 residues. CDR3 coding DNA: TGTGCCAGTACAACGACAGGGACCGACACCGGGGAGCTGTTTTTT. Translation: CASTTTGTDTGELFF.

This clonotype has only a few counts. The chain recombines TRBV25-1 with TRBJ1-1; perhaps TRBD1 as D (5 bases). The V end was cut by 6 bases, the J end by 4 bases, with 18 bases between. The germline gives CDR1 MGHDK, CDR2 SYGVNS. This CDR3 contains 15 residues. The CDR3 DNA sequence: TGTGCCAGCAGCCCTGGGGGTCTGAGTGGCACTGAAGCTTTCTTT. Protein sequence: CASSPGGLSGTEAFF.

This clonotype was detected many times. This chain links TRBV10-3 with TRBJ2-1; D may be TRBD1 or TRBD2 (6 bases each). The CDR3 has 17 amino acids. The V and J ends lost 2 bases and 7 bases respectively, with 21 bases between them. The V gene's germline CDR1 is ENHRY and CDR2 SYGVKD. The chain's CDR3 is CAISESHGGGVYNEQFF. The CDR3 nucleotides are TGTGCCATCAGTGAGAGTCATGGAGGGGGTGTTTATAATGAGCAGTTCTTC.

The CDR3 sequence: CSARQSSYEQYF. CDR3 coding DNA: TGCAGTGCACGACAGAGCTCCTACGAGCAGTACTTC. The chain uses TRBV20-1 and TRBJ2-7; perhaps TRBD1 as D (5 bases). Trimming cost V 6 bases and J 0 bases, with 9 bases left between them. CDR3 length: 12 amino acids. The germline CDR1 and CDR2 sequences are DFQATT and SNEGSKA (reference sequence).

V is TRBV7-9 and J is TRBJ2-7; 7 bases are a match to TRBD1. V was pared by 5 bases and J by 6 bases, with 13 bases of the junction left unmatched. Per the germline V gene, CDR1 is SEHNR and CDR2 is FQNEAQ (reference sequence). The CDR3 totals 15 residues. The CDR3 coding sequence is TGTGCCAGCAGCGGCATGGACAGGCTCAAGGGCGAGCAGTACTTC. This sequence encodes CASSGMDRLKGEQYF.

The V and J genes are TRBV15 and TRBJ2-1; 14 nucleotides align to TRBD2. Germline trimming cut 5 bases from V and 4 bases from J; bases unmatched to any gene: 10. The CDR3 runs 18 residues. The V gene's germline CDR1 is LNHNV and CDR2 YYDKDF (reference sequence). The CDR3: CATSFDARLAGGYNEQFF. The DNA of the CDR3 is TGTGCCACCAGCTTCGACGCCAGACTAGCGGGAGGGTACAATGAGCAGTTCTTC.

This rearrangement joins TRBV6-1 to TRBJ1-1; D ambiguous. The CDR3 is made up of 13 amino acids. Deletions cut 1 base from V and 1 base from J, with 4 bases between. Germline-derived CDR1 and CDR2 are MNHNS and SASEGT. This CDR3 is CASSEDRNTEAFF. The CDR3, as DNA: TGTGCCAGCAGTGAAGATAGGAACACTGAAGCTTTCTTT.

This clonotype was seen many times. The chain uses TRBV24-1 and TRBJ2-2; D not certain. The CDR3 extends over 12 amino acids. Germline CDR1 is KGHDR and CDR2 is SFDVKD. V lost 0 bases, J lost 6 bases, and 1 base lay in between. Here the CDR3 DNA reads TGTGCCACCAGTGATTTGTCCGGGGAGCTGTTTTTT. Translated, it gives CATSDLSGELFF.

The chain's CDR3 is CASSEGGGAFYNEQFF. CDR3 in DNA: TGTGCCAGCAGTGAAGGAGGAGGGGCATTCTACAATGAGCAGTTCTTC. The chain combines TRBV6-1 with TRBJ2-1, with D tentatively TRBD2 (6 bases). V gave up 1 base and J gave up 3 bases, with 13 bases separating them. The CDR3 is 16 residues long. Germline V gives CDR1 MNHNS, CDR2 SASEGT.

The rearrangement uses TRBV11-1 and TRBJ2-7; 9 nucleotides line up with TRBD2. Germline lookup yields CDR1 SGHAT and CDR2 FQDESV (reference sequence). The CDR3 spans 15 residues. Trimming at V came to 5 bases and at J to 0 bases, leaving 5 bases not matched to a gene. This chain's CDR3 is CASSQSGGHSYEQYF. CDR3 bases: TGTGCCAGCAGCCAAAGCGGGGGGCACTCCTACGAGCAGTACTTC.

This clonotype has only a few counts. The chain links TRBV11-1 to TRBJ2-7; 8 bases map to TRBD2. With 5 bases clipped from V and 4 bases from J, the junction kept 19 bases outside the gene matches. Germline V lookup: CDR1 SGHAT, CDR2 FQDESV (reference sequence). CDR3 size: 18 residues. The CDR3 region is CASSPHGGYSGGLYEQYF. CDR3 in DNA: TGTGCCAGCAGCCCACATGGAGGGTACAGCGGGGGCCTATACGAGCAGTACTTC.

The V gene is TRBV7-2, the J gene TRBJ2-3; TRBD2 matches at 11 bases. The J segment lost 10 bases and the V segment lost 6 bases, leaving 12 bases of the junction unmatched. The CDR3 has 15 residues. Germline CDR1 and CDR2: SGHTA and FQGNSA. CDR3 in amino acids: CASRSPGLAVQSQYF. For the CDR3, the DNA is TGTGCCAGCAGGTCACCGGGACTAGCGGTTCAGTCGCAGTATTTT.

This clonotype has only a few counts. J is TRBJ2-1 and V is TRBV9; TRBD1 or TRBD2 may be the D gene (5 bases each). CDR1 SGDLS and CDR2 YYNGEE come from the germline V gene. The CDR3 extends over 17 amino acids. V lost 4 bases, J lost 0 bases, and 17 bases lay in between. The CDR3, as DNA: TGTGCCAGCAGCCCGATGGGGGTAGCGAGCTCCTACAATGAGCAGTTCTTC. This sequence encodes CASSPMGVASSYNEQFF.